This passage covers 22 T cell receptor beta chains from one sample sequenced in a study of cytomegalovirus exposure and HLA in healthy donors. Libraries were prepared by immunoSEQ multiplex PCR; TCRdb keeps only in-frame clonotypes and omits some of them. The repertoire includes tens of thousands of clones, 94% of them detected once, and under 2% sits in the top ten. Sequencing was performed on PBMCs. The source of these receptors is a woman aged 18-29 years in good health and CMV-seropositive.

The CDR3 DNA sequence: TGTGCCAGCAGCTTAGGTGGCCTCGGGGGGCCCCAGCATTTT. Translated, it gives CASSLGGLGGPQHF. The J gene is TRBJ1-5, the V gene TRBV7-9; a weak D match, TRBD1 (5 bases). With 1 base removed from V and 9 bases from J, the gap between germline ends came to 13 bases. Germline V gene data show CDR1 as SEHNR and CDR2 as FQNEAQ (reference sequence). This CDR3 region has 14 residues.

This clone has only one observation. The DNA for the CDR3 is TGTGCCAGTAGTATGGTGGGACAGCGGTACGAGCAGTACTTC. It encodes CASSMVGQRYEQYF. The chain has TRBV19 and TRBJ2-7; 7 bases map to TRBD1. The CDR3 extends over 14 amino acids. Germline assignment: CDR1 LNHDA and CDR2 SQIVND (reference sequence). V shed 3 bases and J 4 bases; nucleotides not matched to a gene: 6.

V is TRBV29-1 and J is TRBJ1-5; 7 bases line up with TRBD1. CDR1 is SQVTM, CDR2 ANQGSEA, per germline. There are 14 residues in the CDR3. The junction had 6 bases not matched to a gene; V was cut back by 5 bases and J by 2 bases. The CDR3, as DNA: TGCAGCGTTAGGCCGGGGACAGGCAATCAGCCCCAGCATTTT. As protein: CSVRPGTGNQPQHF.

The chain joins TRBV30 to TRBJ2-1; a weak D match, TRBD2 (5 bases). CDR1 GTSNPN and CDR2 SVGIG come from the germline V gene (reference sequence). Trimming removed 5 bases from V and 4 bases from J, with 15 bases in between. CDR3 length: 14 amino acids. In nucleotides, the CDR3 is TGTGCCTGGGCCCCCCTACGGGGTTACAATGAGCAGTTCTTC. Translated, it gives CAWAPLRGYNEQFF. Combining the CDR3 with reference TRBV30 and TRBJ2-1 gives the whole variable domain SQTIHQWPATLVQPVGSPLSLECTVEGTSNPNLYWYRQAAGRGLQLLFYSVGIGQISSEVPQNLSASRPQDRQFILSSKKLLLSDSGFYLCAWAPLRGYNEQFFGPGTRLTVL.

The gene calls are TRBV7-2 and TRBJ2-1; a weak D match, TRBD2 (6 bases). V gave up 5 bases and J gave up 13 bases, with 18 bases separating them. Germline CDR1 reads SGHTA; CDR2 reads FQGNSA. The length of the CDR3 is 13 residues. CDR3 sequence reads: CASSREVSREQFF. CDR3 coding DNA: TGTGCCAGCAGCAGAGAGGTTTCGCGGGAACAGTTCTTC. Filled out from reference TRBV7-2 and TRBJ2-1, the complete variable domain reads GAGVSQSPSNKVTEKGKDVELRCDPISGHTALYWYRQSLGQGLEFLIYFQGNSAPDKSGLPSDRFSAERTGGSVSTLTIQRTQQEDSAVYLCASSREVSREQFFGPGTRLTVL.

In this sample, this clone turned up once. CDR3 coding DNA: TGTGCCAGCACCAACCCCGAGGGACTAGCGGGAGGGCCTGGAAAGACCCAGTACTTC. It codes for CASTNPEGLAGGPGKTQYF. This sequence joins TRBV7-3 and TRBJ2-5, with 16 positions matching TRBD2. Trimming removed 7 bases from V and 6 bases from J; junction bases left unmatched: 17. Germline CDR1 is SGHTA and CDR2 is FQGTGA. CDR3 size: 19 residues.

This chain uses TRBV7-6 with TRBJ2-3, with D possibly TRBD2 on 6 matching bases. CDR1 and CDR2 (germline): SGHVS, FNYEAQ. The CDR3 extends over 13 amino acids. Trimming pared 5 bases from V and 1 base from J, leaving 7 bases between. The CDR3, as DNA: TGTGCCAGCAGCCCTAGCGGCACAGATACGCAGTATTTT. Its protein product is CASSPSGTDTQYF.

The chain carries TRBV11-2 and TRBJ2-7; D ambiguous. CDR3 length equals 11 residues. Germline CDR1 SGHAT, CDR2 FQNNGV. V was shortened by 5 bases and J by 5 bases, with 7 bases between the two germline ends. CDR3 in amino acids: CASSPFDEQYF. The CDR3 bases are TGTGCCAGCAGCCCTTTTGACGAGCAGTACTTC. Variable domain in full (rest from reference TRBV11-2 and TRBJ2-7): EAGVAQSPRYKIIEKRQSVAFWCNPISGHATLYWYQQILGQGPKLLIQFQNNGVVDDSQLPKDRFSAERLKGVDSTLKIQPAKLEDSAVYLCASSPFDEQYFGPGTRLTVT.

The V call is TRBV6-6, the J call TRBJ2-2, with D perhaps matching TRBD1 (6 bases). V was trimmed by 6 bases and J by 2 bases, leaving 13 bases between them. The germline gives CDR1 MNHNY, CDR2 SVGAGI (reference sequence). The CDR3 has 15 residues. The CDR3 here is CASRSGTTNTGELFF. The CDR3 coding sequence is TGTGCCAGCAGGTCCGGGACAACCAACACCGGGGAGCTGTTTTTT.

The gene calls are TRBV5-4 and TRBJ2-7; 9 bases agree with TRBD2. CDR3 length: 17 amino acids. V dropped 0 bases and J dropped 2; count of bases not matched to a gene: 9. Germline CDR1 reads SGHNT; CDR2 reads YYREEE (reference sequence). As DNA, the CDR3 is TGTGCCAGCAGCTTGGGGGCTCCACGCGGGGGGGCCTACGAGCAGTACTTC. Amino acids: CASSLGAPRGGAYEQYF.

Concerning this clone: The junction shows a germline mismatch at one end, possibly a read error. The J gene is TRBJ2-4, the V gene TRBV13, with a weak D call TRBD1 (5 bases). The CDR3 contains 14 residues. Germline assignment: CDR1 PRHDT and CDR2 FYEKMQ (reference sequence). The CDR3 nucleotides read TGTGCCAGCAGCTTAGAAGGGGTGAAAACCATTCAGTACTTC. Amino acids: CASSLEGVKTIQYF.

This chain connects TRBV5-1 to TRBJ2-3; 8 bases agree with TRBD1. This CDR3 has 16 residues. V trimming: 1 base; J trimming: 6 bases; junction bases outside the gene matches: 10. Germline V gene lookup returns CDR1 SGHRS and CDR2 YFSETQ. CDR3 nucleotide sequence: TGCGCCAGCAGCTTGATAACTACAGGGGGTTCGGATACGCAGTATTTT. Translation: CASSLITTGGSDTQYF.

The gene calls are TRBV11-3 and TRBJ2-7; D is perhaps TRBD2 (5 bases). Germline assignment: CDR1 SGHNT and CDR2 YENEEA. The V end was cut by 2 bases, the J end by 5 bases, with 10 bases between. The CDR3 loop spans 13 amino acids. Here the CDR3 DNA reads TGTGCCAGCAGCTTAAGTCTGAGGGACGAGCAGTACTTC. This translates into CASSLSLRDEQYF.

V is TRBV7-2 and J is TRBJ1-3; D gene uncertain. The CDR3 spans 15 residues. Trimming left V 1 base short and J 0 bases short, with 7 bases between. Germline assignment: CDR1 SGHTA and CDR2 FQGNSA. The CDR3 spells CASSLVGNSGNTIYF. The CDR3 DNA follows: TGTGCCAGCAGCTTAGTCGGGAACTCTGGAAACACCATATATTTT.

This chain joins TRBV5-1 and TRBJ1-1, with no clear D. Germline V gives CDR1 SGHRS, CDR2 YFSETQ. The CDR3 contains 14 residues. V dropped 4 bases and J dropped 3 bases, with 13 bases sitting between them. For the CDR3, the DNA is TGCGCCAGCAGCCGCCTAAGGGAGGACACTGAAGCTTTCTTT. Protein product: CASSRLREDTEAFF.

This chain connects TRBV6-5 to TRBJ1-6, with D hard to call. Deletions cut 6 bases from V and 12 bases from J, with 12 bases between. The CDR3 consists of 12 residues. Germline V gene sequence: CDR1 MNHEY, CDR2 SVGAGI. Here the CDR3 DNA reads TGTGCCAGCAGCTCCCCGTCAGGACCCCTCCACTTT. It yields the protein CASSSPSGPLHF.

The genes are TRBV5-1 and TRBJ1-1, with 11 positions matching TRBD1. The CDR3 loop spans 15 amino acids. With V trimmed by 4 bases and J by 5 bases, 7 bases remained unmatched. Germline lookup yields CDR1 SGHRS and CDR2 YFSETQ. CDR3 coding DNA: TGCGCCAGCAGCCCGTCCGGGACAGGGGGGACTGAAGCTTTCTTT. It is translated as CASSPSGTGGTEAFF.

V is TRBV6-5 and J is TRBJ1-3; 8 nucleotides agree with TRBD1. The CDR3 is made up of 15 amino acids. The germline gives CDR1 MNHEY, CDR2 SVGAGI. J lost 0 bases, V lost 6 bases, and 4 bases had no gene match. The CDR3 spells CASSPGQGSGNTIYF. In DNA form, the CDR3 reads TGTGCCAGCAGCCCAGGACAGGGCTCTGGAAACACCATATATTTT.

The CDR3 sequence: CATSRELSGALGGTQYF. DNA for the CDR3: TGTGCCACCAGCAGAGAGCTTAGCGGGGCTCTCGGGGGAACGCAGTATTTT. The rearrangement uses TRBV15 and TRBJ2-3; 8 positions match TRBD2. Germline V CDR1 and CDR2: LNHNV, YYDKDF (reference sequence). Trimming cost V 0 bases and J 9 bases; bases outside gene matches: 14. The CDR3 extends over 17 amino acids.

The chain is built from TRBV27 and TRBJ2-2; tentatively, D is TRBD2 (5 bases). The CDR3 length is 17 residues. V was clipped by 5 bases and J by 7 bases, with 23 bases between them. Germline assignment: CDR1 MNHEY and CDR2 SMNVEV (reference sequence). DNA of the CDR3: TGTGCCAGCAGTACCTTGGACCCTAGAGAGAGGGTCGGGGAGCTGTTTTTT. Translating it yields CASSTLDPRERVGELFF.

J is TRBJ2-1 and V is TRBV2; the match to TRBD2 covers 14 bases. Germline V gene lookup returns CDR1 SNHLY and CDR2 FYNNEI. The junction had 6 bases not matched to a gene; V was cut back by 6 bases and J by 8 bases. The CDR3 sequence is 15 residues long. CDR3 sequence (DNA): TGTGCCAGCAGGATGGGACTAGCGGGAGAGGATGAGCAGTTCTTC. Translating gives CASRMGLAGEDEQFF.

This chain connects TRBV7-9 to TRBJ2-7; tentatively, D is TRBD2 (5 bases). Per the germline V gene, CDR1 is SEHNR and CDR2 is FQNEAQ (reference sequence). The CDR3 spans 13 residues. Trimming stripped 3 bases from V and 2 bases from J, with 8 bases between. Here the CDR3 DNA reads TGTGCCAGCAGCTTTTGGGGAGCCTACGAGCAGTACTTC. Amino acids: CASSFWGAYEQYF.